These 15 T cell receptor beta chains came from one sample sequenced in a study of T-cell memory formation after mild COVID-19. Each CDR3 protein is one row after TCRdb ran MiXCR on the 5' RACE reads. The sample shows roughly 250,000 distinct CDR3 sequences, over 15% of them seen only once. The sample consisted of PBMCs or a T cell subset sorted from them (not recorded which). The receptors shown here come from a man aged 18 to 29 who had mild COVID-19 (a few samples of this study predate the infection). Cell type and time point are not known.

This chain uses TRBV7-2 with TRBJ1-1, with D perhaps TRBD1 (6 bases). Germline values: CDR1 SGHTA, CDR2 FQGNSA. The CDR3 spans 17 residues. V shed 4 bases and J shed 2 bases, with 20 bases lying between them. CDR3 in DNA: TGTGCCAGCAGCTCCCAGATATTCCGGGACATAAACACTGAAGCTTTCTTT. This gives the protein CASSSQIFRDINTEAFF.

The chain carries TRBV20-1 and TRBJ2-3; TRBD2 aligns across 12 bases. This CDR3 comprises 19 residues. V gave up 6 bases and J gave up 1 base; unmatched junction bases: 17. From germline, CDR1 is DFQATT and CDR2 SNEGSKA (reference sequence). The CDR3 DNA reads TGCAGTGCCAGGCCAAGCCTAGCGGGGGGGAAAGGTGGCACAGATACGCAGTATTTT. Its protein is CSARPSLAGGKGGTDTQYF.

This clonotype was observed a few times. This rearrangement joins TRBV7-2 to TRBJ1-4; D might be TRBD1 (5 bases). V was pared by 3 bases and J by 7 bases, with 6 bases between. This CDR3 spans 12 amino acids. CDR1 and CDR2 (germline): SGHTA, FQGNSA. As DNA, the CDR3 is TGTGCCAGCAGCTTGAGGGGTGAAAAACTGTTTTTT. Translated: CASSLRGEKLFF.

The genes are TRBV4-3 and TRBJ1-2, with unresolved D. V was trimmed by 1 base and J by 8 bases, leaving 14 bases between them. The CDR3 runs 14 residues. Germline lookup yields CDR1 LGHNA and CDR2 YSLEER. CDR3 residues: CASSQVFRLRGYTF. The CDR3 coding sequence is TGCGCCAGCAGCCAAGTGTTCAGGTTACGGGGCTACACCTTC.

The chain uses TRBV5-1 and TRBJ2-2; D is ambiguous. V was clipped by 0 bases and J by 2 bases, with 11 bases between them. The length of the CDR3 is 16 residues. From germline, CDR1 is SGHRS and CDR2 YFSETQ. CDR3 nucleotide sequence: TGCGCCAGCAGCTTGGTTCCGTCAATTAACACCGGGGAGCTGTTTTTT. Translation: CASSLVPSINTGELFF. Supplemented by reference TRBV5-1 and TRBJ2-2, the full variable domain reads KAGVTQTPRYLIKTRGQQVTLSCSPISGHRSVSWYQQTPGQGLQFLFEYFSETQRNKGNFPGRFSGRQFSNSRSEMNVSTLELGDSALYLCASSLVPSINTGELFFGEGSRLTVL.

The rearrangement links TRBV3-1 to TRBJ2-1; TRBD2 is a possible D gene (7 bases). The CDR3 loop spans 11 amino acids. The V gene lost 6 bases and the J gene lost 11 bases, with 11 bases spanning the gap. Germline loops: CDR1 LGHDT, CDR2 YNNKEL (reference sequence). The CDR3 reads CASRWRGQQFF. CDR3 sequence (DNA): TGTGCCAGCAGATGGCGGGGGCAGCAGTTCTTC.

This clonotype has just a few counts. This chain joins TRBV7-2 and TRBJ2-5; 8 positions agree with TRBD1. CDR3 length: 16 amino acids. With 2 bases clipped from V and 5 bases from J, the junction kept 10 bases outside the gene matches. Per the germline V gene, CDR1 is SGHTA and CDR2 is FQGNSA. This CDR3 is CASSLLATGVGETQYF. DNA for the CDR3: TGTGCCAGCAGCTTATTGGCGACAGGGGTCGGGGAGACCCAGTACTTC.

This clonotype was counted a few times. The chain is built from TRBV6-6 and TRBJ1-3; D call uncertain. The CDR3 consists of 11 residues. V was cut by 6 bases and J by 3 bases, with 3 bases left in between. The V gene's germline CDR1 is MNHNY and CDR2 SVGAGI (reference sequence). The CDR3 region has the DNA TGTGCCAGCAGCGGTGGAAACACCATATATTTT. Its translation: CASSGGNTIYF.

The chain carries TRBV6-2 or TRBV6-3 and TRBJ2-1; 12 bases are a match to TRBD2. The CDR3 contains 15 residues. J gave up 7 bases and V 5 bases, and 6 bases lay outside the gene matches. Germline lookup yields CDR1 MNHEY and CDR2 SVGEGT. The DNA of the CDR3 is TGTGCCAGCAGTGCCCTAGCGGGGGGGCCTAATGAGCAGTTCTTC. This codes for CASSALAGGPNEQFF.

The rearrangement joins TRBV7-9 to TRBJ1-5, with D tentatively TRBD1 (5 bases). The ends were cut back, 4 bases at V and 6 bases at J, with 16 bases in the middle. CDR3 length: 15 residues. CDR1 and CDR2 from the germline V gene are SEHNR and FQNEAQ (reference sequence). CDR3 in amino acids: CASSSGGLGVQPQHF. CDR3 sequence (DNA): TGTGCCAGCAGCTCCGGGGGGTTGGGCGTTCAGCCCCAGCATTTT. The complete variable domain, with remaining parts taken from reference TRBV7-9 and TRBJ1-5, reads DTGVSQNPRHKITKRGQNVTFRCDPISEHNRLYWYRQTLGQGPEFLTYFQNEAQLEKSRLLSDRFSAERPKGSFSTLEIQRTEQGDSAMYLCASSSGGLGVQPQHFGDGTRLSIL.

This clonotype was counted a few times. V and J are TRBV4-2 and TRBJ1-1; the D is unclear. V lost 8 bases to trimming and J lost 2 bases, with 12 bases between them. The CDR3 is 13 residues long. Germline-derived CDR1 and CDR2 are LGHNA and YNFKEQ. CDR3 protein: CASRFGRNTEAFF. CDR3 DNA sequence: TGTGCCAGCCGCTTCGGCCGAAACACTGAAGCTTTCTTT.

J is TRBJ2-5 and V is TRBV6-2 or TRBV6-3; D may match TRBD1 or TRBD2 (5 bases each). Germline-derived CDR1 and CDR2 are MNHEY and SVGEGT. The CDR3 extends over 13 amino acids. Trimming pared 11 bases from V and 4 bases from J, leaving 17 bases between. The CDR3 spells CAARDEVVETQYF. The CDR3 nucleotides read TGTGCCGCCCGGGACGAGGTAGTAGAGACCCAGTACTTC.

V usage is TRBV7-6 and J usage is TRBJ2-3; D gene uncertain. With 2 bases removed from V and 8 bases from J, the gap between germline ends came to 11 bases. The germline CDR1 and CDR2 sequences are SGHVS and FNYEAQ. The CDR3 is 13 residues long. Here the CDR3 reads CASSLSLQRTQYF. CDR3 DNA sequence: TGTGCCAGCAGCTTATCTCTCCAGCGTACGCAGTATTTT.

The chain links TRBV5-1 to TRBJ1-5; TRBD1 agrees at 9 bases. The CDR3 is made up of 17 amino acids. V shed 4 bases and J 5 bases; nucleotides not matched to a gene: 13. The germline V gene encodes CDR1 SGHRS and CDR2 YFSETQ. This chain's CDR3 is CASSALRDRDKDQPQHF. CDR3 sequence (DNA): TGCGCCAGCAGCGCCCTCCGGGACAGGGATAAAGATCAGCCCCAGCATTTT.

This clonotype was counted a few times. V gene TRBV18 combines with J gene TRBJ2-2; D gene ambiguous. Looked up from germline, CDR1 is KGHSH and CDR2 is LQKENI. The V and J ends lost 0 bases and 8 bases respectively, with 7 bases between them. The CDR3 is 13 residues long. CDR3 DNA sequence: TGTGCCAGCTCACCACCCCCCCCGGGGGAGCTGTTTTTT. Its translation is CASSPPPPGELFF.